This T cell receptor beta chain was profiled in a study of Ad26.COV2.S vaccination and SARS-CoV-2 variants. Noted treatment: some 20 received Ad26.COV2.S at low or high dose, single or two shots; roughly 5 received placebo; per-sample allocation not given. The study sampled participants on day 63 after the first vaccine or placebo injection. Method: immunoSEQ multiplex PCR; TCRdb's copy keeps in-frame clones and lacks some. The sample lists hundreds of thousands of clones, more than 70% occurring once. CDR3 size: 13 residues. The V and J ends lost 2 bases and 2 bases respectively, with 6 bases between them. Germline V CDR1 and CDR2: KGHSH, LQKENI.

The sample here was peripheral blood, taken in a trial of Ad26.COV2.S vaccine versus placebo. The clonotype originates from a person between 18 and 59 years old who received the Ad26.COV2.S COVID-19 vaccine or a placebo. The genes are TRBV18 and TRBJ1-2; D is undetermined. The CDR3 here is CASSPEVNYGYTF. In DNA form, the CDR3 reads TGTGCCAGCTCACCAGAGGTAAACTATGGCTACACCTTC.